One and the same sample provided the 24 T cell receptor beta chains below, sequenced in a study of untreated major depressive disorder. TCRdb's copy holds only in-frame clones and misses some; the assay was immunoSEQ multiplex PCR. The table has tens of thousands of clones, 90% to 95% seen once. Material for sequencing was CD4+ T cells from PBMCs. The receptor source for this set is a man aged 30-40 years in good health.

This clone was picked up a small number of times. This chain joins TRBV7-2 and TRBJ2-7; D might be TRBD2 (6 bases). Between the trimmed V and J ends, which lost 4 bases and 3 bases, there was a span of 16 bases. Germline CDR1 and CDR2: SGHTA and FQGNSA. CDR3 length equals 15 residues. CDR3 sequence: CASSYRTGGGYEQYF. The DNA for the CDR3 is TGTGCCAGCAGCTACAGGACCGGGGGAGGCTACGAGCAGTACTTC. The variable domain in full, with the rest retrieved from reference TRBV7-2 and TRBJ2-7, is GAGVSQSPSNKVTEKGKDVELRCDPISGHTALYWYRQSLGQGLEFLIYFQGNSAPDKSGLPSDRFSAERTGGSVSTLTIQRTQQEDSAVYLCASSYRTGGGYEQYFGPGTRLTVT.

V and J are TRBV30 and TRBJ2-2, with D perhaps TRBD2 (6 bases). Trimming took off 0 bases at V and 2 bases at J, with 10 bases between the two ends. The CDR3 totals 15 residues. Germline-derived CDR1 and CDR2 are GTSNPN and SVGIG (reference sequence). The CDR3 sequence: CAWSVGSGNTGELFF. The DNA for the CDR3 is TGTGCCTGGAGTGTAGGTAGCGGAAACACCGGGGAGCTGTTTTTT.

The CDR3 bases are TGTGCCATCAGTGAGATTATTGGGAACACTGAAGCTTTCTTT. It is translated as CAISEIIGNTEAFF. The V call is TRBV10-3, the J call TRBJ1-1, with D uncertain. Per germline, CDR1 ENHRY and CDR2 SYGVKD. The V and J ends lost 2 bases and 1 base respectively, with 8 bases between them. The CDR3 extends over 14 amino acids.

CDR3 amino acids: CASSAMGVGTDTQYF. The CDR3 DNA is TGTGCCAGCAGCGCTATGGGGGTGGGCACAGATACGCAGTATTTT. The J gene is TRBJ2-3, the V gene TRBV9; possibly TRBD1 or TRBD2 for D (5 bases each). Germline V gene data show CDR1 as SGDLS and CDR2 as YYNGEE. The germline V and J ends were trimmed by 3 bases and 1 base, with 12 bases remaining between them. There are 15 residues in the CDR3. Filled out from reference TRBV9 and TRBJ2-3, the complete variable domain reads DSGVTQTPKHLITATGQRVTLRCSPRSGDLSVYWYQQSLDQGLQFLIQYYNGEERAKGNILERFSAQQFPDLHSELNLSSLELGDSALYFCASSAMGVGTDTQYFGPGTRLTVL.

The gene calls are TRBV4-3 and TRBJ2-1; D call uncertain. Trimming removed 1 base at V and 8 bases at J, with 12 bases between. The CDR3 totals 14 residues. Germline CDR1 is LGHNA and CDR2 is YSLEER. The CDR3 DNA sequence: TGCGCCAGCAGCCAAGGGATCAGCAGCGATGAGCAGTTCTTC. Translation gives CASSQGISSDEQFF.

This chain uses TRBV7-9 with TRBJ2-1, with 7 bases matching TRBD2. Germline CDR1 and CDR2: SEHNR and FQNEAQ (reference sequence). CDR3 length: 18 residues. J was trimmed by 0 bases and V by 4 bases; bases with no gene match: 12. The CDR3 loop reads CASSSRSGIRSSYNEQFF. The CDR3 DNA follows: TGTGCCAGCAGCTCGAGGAGCGGGATCAGAAGCTCCTACAATGAGCAGTTCTTC.

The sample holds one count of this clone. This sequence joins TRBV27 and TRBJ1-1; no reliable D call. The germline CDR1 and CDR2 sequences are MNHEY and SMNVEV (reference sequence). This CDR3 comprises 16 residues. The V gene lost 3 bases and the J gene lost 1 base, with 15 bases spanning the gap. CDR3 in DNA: TGTGCCAGCAGTTTTCCAGCGGTTAGGCGGAACACTGAAGCTTTCTTT. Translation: CASSFPAVRRNTEAFF.

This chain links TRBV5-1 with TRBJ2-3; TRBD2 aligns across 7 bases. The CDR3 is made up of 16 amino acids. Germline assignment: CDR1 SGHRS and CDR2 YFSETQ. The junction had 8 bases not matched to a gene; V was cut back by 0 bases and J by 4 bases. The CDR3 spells CASSLALGLAADTQYF. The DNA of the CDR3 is TGCGCCAGCAGCTTGGCCTTGGGGCTAGCGGCAGATACGCAGTATTTT.

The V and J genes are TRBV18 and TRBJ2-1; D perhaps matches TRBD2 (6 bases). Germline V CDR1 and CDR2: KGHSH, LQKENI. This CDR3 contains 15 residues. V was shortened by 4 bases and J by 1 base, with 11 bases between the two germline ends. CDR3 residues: CASSRDFGSYNEQFF. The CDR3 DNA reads TGTGCCAGCTCACGGGACTTCGGATCCTACAATGAGCAGTTCTTC.

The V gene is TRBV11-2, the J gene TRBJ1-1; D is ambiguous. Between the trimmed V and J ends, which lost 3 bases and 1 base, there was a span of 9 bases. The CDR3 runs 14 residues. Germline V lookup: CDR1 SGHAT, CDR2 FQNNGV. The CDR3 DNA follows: TGTGCCAGCAGCTTGCAAAGAGGGAACACTGAAGCTTTCTTT. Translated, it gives CASSLQRGNTEAFF.

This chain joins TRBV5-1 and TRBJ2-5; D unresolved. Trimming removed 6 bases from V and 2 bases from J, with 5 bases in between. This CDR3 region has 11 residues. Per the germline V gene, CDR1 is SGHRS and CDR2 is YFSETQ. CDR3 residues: CASIEQETQYF. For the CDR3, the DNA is TGCGCCAGCATTGAACAAGAGACCCAGTACTTC.

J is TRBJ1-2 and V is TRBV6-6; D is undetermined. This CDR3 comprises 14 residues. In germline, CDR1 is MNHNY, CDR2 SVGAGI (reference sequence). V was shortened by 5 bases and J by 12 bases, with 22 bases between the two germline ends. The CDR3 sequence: CASSPSTPSLADTF. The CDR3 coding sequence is TGTGCCAGCAGTCCATCAACGCCCTCCCTTGCTGACACCTTC.

As DNA, the CDR3 is TGTGCCAGCTCACTGACAGGGGGAGGCAATCAGCCCCAGCATTTT. Encoded protein: CASSLTGGGNQPQHF. The chain joins TRBV18 to TRBJ1-5; TRBD1 agrees at 9 bases. Germline V gene data show CDR1 as KGHSH and CDR2 as LQKENI. The V segment lost 4 bases and the J segment 2 bases; nucleotides outside the gene matches: 3. CDR3 length: 15 residues. Combining the CDR3 with reference TRBV18 and TRBJ1-5 gives the whole variable domain NAGVMQNPRHLVRRRGQEARLRCSPMKGHSHVYWYRQLPEEGLKFMVYLQKENIIDESGMPKERFSAEFPKEGPSILRIQQVVRGDSAAYFCASSLTGGGNQPQHFGDGTRLSIL.

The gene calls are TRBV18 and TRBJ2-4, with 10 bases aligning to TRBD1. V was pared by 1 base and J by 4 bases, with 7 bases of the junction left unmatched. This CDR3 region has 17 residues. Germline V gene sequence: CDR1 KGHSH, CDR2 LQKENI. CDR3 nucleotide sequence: TGTGCCAGCTCACCACTAACCCCGGGACAGGGGAAAAACATTCAGTACTTC. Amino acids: CASSPLTPGQGKNIQYF.

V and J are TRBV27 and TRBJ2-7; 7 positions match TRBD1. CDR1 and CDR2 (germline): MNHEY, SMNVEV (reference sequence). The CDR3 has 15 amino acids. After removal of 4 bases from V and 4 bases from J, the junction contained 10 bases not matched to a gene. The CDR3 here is CASSSPLGGGYEQYF. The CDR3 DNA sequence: TGTGCCAGCAGTTCCCCTTTAGGGGGCGGGTACGAGCAGTACTTC.

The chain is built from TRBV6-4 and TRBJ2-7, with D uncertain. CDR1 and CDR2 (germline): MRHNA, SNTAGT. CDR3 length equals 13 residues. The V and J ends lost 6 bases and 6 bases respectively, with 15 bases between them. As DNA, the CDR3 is TGTGCCAGCAGCGGAGACGGTGGGCGCGAGCAGTACTTC. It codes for CASSGDGGREQYF.

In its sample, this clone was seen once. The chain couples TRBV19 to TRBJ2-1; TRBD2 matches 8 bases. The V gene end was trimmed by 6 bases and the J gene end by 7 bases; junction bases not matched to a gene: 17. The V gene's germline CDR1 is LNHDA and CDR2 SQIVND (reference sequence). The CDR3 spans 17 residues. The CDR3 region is CASSLGISGLAENEQFF. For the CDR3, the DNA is TGTGCCAGTAGCCTAGGGATCTCCGGACTAGCAGAGAATGAGCAGTTCTTC.

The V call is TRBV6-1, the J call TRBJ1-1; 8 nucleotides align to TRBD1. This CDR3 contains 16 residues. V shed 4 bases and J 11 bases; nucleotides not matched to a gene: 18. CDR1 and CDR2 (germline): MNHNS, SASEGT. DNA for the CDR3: TGTGCCAGCAGTGGGACGGGACAGGCTGGGGTCTGGGCGGCTTTCTTT. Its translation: CASSGTGQAGVWAAFF.

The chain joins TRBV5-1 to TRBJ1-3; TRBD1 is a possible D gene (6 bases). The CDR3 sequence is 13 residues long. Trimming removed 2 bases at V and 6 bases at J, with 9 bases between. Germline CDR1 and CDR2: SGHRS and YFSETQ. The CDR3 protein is CASSLGQQNTIYF. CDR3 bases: TGCGCCAGCAGCTTAGGACAGCAAAACACCATATATTTT.

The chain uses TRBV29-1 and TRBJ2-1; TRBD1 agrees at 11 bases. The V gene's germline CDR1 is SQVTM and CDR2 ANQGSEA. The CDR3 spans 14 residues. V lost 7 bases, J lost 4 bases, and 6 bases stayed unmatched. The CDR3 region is CSGQRDRGYNEQFF. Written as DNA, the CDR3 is TGCAGCGGACAACGGGACAGGGGGTACAATGAGCAGTTCTTC.

The CDR3 DNA sequence: TGTGCCAGCAGCTTAGATGGAGGCAGACTCTACGAGCAGTACTTC. It codes for CASSLDGGRLYEQYF. V gene TRBV11-2 combines with J gene TRBJ2-7; maybe TRBD2 (5 bases). The CDR3 is made up of 15 amino acids. V dropped 0 bases and J dropped 3 bases, with 12 bases sitting between them. The germline V gene encodes CDR1 SGHAT and CDR2 FQNNGV. The whole variable domain, remainder taken from reference TRBV11-2 and TRBJ2-7, is EAGVAQSPRYKIIEKRQSVAFWCNPISGHATLYWYQQILGQGPKLLIQFQNNGVVDDSQLPKDRFSAERLKGVDSTLKIQPAKLEDSAVYLCASSLDGGRLYEQYFGPGTRLTVT.

The CDR3 DNA is TGTGCCAGCAGTTACGGAGGCTCCGGAAACACCATATATTTT. Its protein product is CASSYGGSGNTIYF. This chain links TRBV6-6 with TRBJ1-3, with D hard to call. The CDR3 sequence is 14 residues long. With 2 bases removed from V and 4 bases from J, the gap between germline ends came to 9 bases. From germline, CDR1 is MNHNY and CDR2 SVGAGI (reference sequence).

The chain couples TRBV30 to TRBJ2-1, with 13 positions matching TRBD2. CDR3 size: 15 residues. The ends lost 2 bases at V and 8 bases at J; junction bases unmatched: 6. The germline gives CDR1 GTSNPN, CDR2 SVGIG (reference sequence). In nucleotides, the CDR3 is TGTGCCTGGAGTTCCGGACTAGCGGGAGACGATGAGCAGTTCTTC. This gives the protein CAWSSGLAGDDEQFF.

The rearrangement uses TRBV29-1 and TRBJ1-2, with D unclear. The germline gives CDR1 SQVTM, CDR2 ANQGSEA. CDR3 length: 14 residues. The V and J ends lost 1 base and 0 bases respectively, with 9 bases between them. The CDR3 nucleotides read TGCAGCGTTGAAGGAAGAGGAGCTAACTATGGCTACACCTTC. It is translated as CSVEGRGANYGYTF. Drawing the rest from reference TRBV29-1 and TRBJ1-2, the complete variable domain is SAVISQKPSRDICQRGTSLTIQCQVDSQVTMMFWYRQQPGQSLTLIATANQGSEATYESGFVIDKFPISRPNLTFSTLTVSNMSPEDSSIYLCSVEGRGANYGYTFGSGTRLTVV.